The 9 T cell receptor beta chains given below trace back to one sample, sequenced in a study of T-cell reconstitution after alpha-beta-depleted transplantation in children. Unique molecular identifiers featured in how the TCRbeta library was prepared. One entry per CDR3 protein results from TCRdb running MiXCR on the PCR reads. Among approximately 500,000 distinct CDR3 sequences, 8% to 11% were seen once, and the ten largest hold approximately 2%. Sample: PBMCs, taken before TCRalphabeta/CD19-depleted stem cell transplant. The receptors were sampled from a child aged 2-9 years with inherited bone marrow failure, due to receive a stem cell transplant.

This clonotype was detected many times. For the CDR3, the DNA is TGTGCCAGCAGCTCCAACCTGGGACAACCTGGGGATACGCAGTATTTT. Its protein product is CASSSNLGQPGDTQYF. The V call is TRBV5-5, the J call TRBJ2-3; perhaps TRBD1 as D (6 bases). The V gene lost 3 bases and the J gene lost 6 bases, with 20 bases spanning the gap. The CDR3 loop spans 16 amino acids. Germline CDR1 and CDR2: SGHKS and YYEKEE (reference sequence).

This clonotype was seen at least ten times. The chain carries TRBV5-1 and TRBJ1-1, with a possible D match to TRBD1 (5 bases). V was pared by 4 bases and J by 0 bases, with 19 bases between. Per the germline V gene, CDR1 is SGHRS and CDR2 is YFSETQ. There are 17 residues in the CDR3. In DNA, the CDR3 is TGCGCCAGCAGCCGCTTGGGGACTGCCAACATGAACACTGAAGCTTTCTTT. Amino acids: CASSRLGTANMNTEAFF.

This clonotype was picked up many times. The chain carries TRBV10-3 and TRBJ1-1, with TRBD1 matching over 10 bases. From germline, CDR1 is ENHRY and CDR2 SYGVKD. J gave up 1 base and V 3 bases, and 5 bases lay outside the gene matches. This CDR3 is built from 16 residues. CDR3 region: CAISEWTGGSNTEAFF. As DNA, the CDR3 is TGTGCCATCAGTGAATGGACAGGGGGTTCGAACACTGAAGCTTTCTTT.

This chain links TRBV7-9 with TRBJ1-1; 7 bases line up with TRBD1. This CDR3 comprises 15 residues. Losses at the gene ends were 2 bases for V and 0 bases for J; bases not matched to a gene: 3. Germline V gene data show CDR1 as SEHNR and CDR2 as FQNEAQ (reference sequence). CDR3 residues: CASSLQGTVNTEAFF. CDR3 coding DNA: TGTGCCAGCAGCTTACAGGGGACAGTGAACACTGAAGCTTTCTTT.

This clonotype was detected many times. The chain recombines TRBV12-3 or TRBV12-4 with TRBJ2-1, with D hard to call. Trimming took 2 bases from V and 5 from J, leaving 16 bases between them. The CDR3 loop spans 16 amino acids. The CDR3 DNA is TGTGCCAGCAGTTTATTTCCAGGTCCGTCTAACAATGAGCAGTTCTTC. It translates to CASSLFPGPSNNEQFF.

The chain links TRBV7-9 to TRBJ2-7; TRBD1 aligns across 9 bases. The germline V gene encodes CDR1 SEHNR and CDR2 FQNEAQ (reference sequence). The CDR3 is made up of 14 amino acids. V gave up 5 bases and J gave up 2 bases; unmatched junction bases: 4. The CDR3 DNA sequence: TGTGCCAGCAGCCGTAGGACAGGGGCCTACGAGCAGTACTTC. It translates to CASSRRTGAYEQYF.

This clonotype was picked up a small number of times. The CDR3 DNA reads as TGTGCCAGCAGTTCGCCTGGACAGGGAAAAGGGTACGAGCAGTACTTC. It is translated as CASSSPGQGKGYEQYF. J is TRBJ2-7 and V is TRBV12-3 or TRBV12-4, with 8 bases matching TRBD1. V shed 4 bases, J shed 4 bases, and the junction held 12 bases outside the gene matches. The CDR3 loop spans 16 amino acids.

This clonotype appeared a few times. The rearrangement joins TRBV12-3 or TRBV12-4 to TRBJ2-7; possibly TRBD2 for D (5 bases). V shed 9 bases and J shed 7 bases, with 22 bases lying between them. This CDR3 spans 14 amino acids. For the CDR3, the DNA is TGTGCCAGTAGACCTAGACTGACTATGGGAGAGCAGTACTTC. Protein product: CASRPRLTMGEQYF.

This clonotype appeared many times. The chain combines TRBV7-2 with TRBJ2-5; unclear D gene. The CDR3 is 13 residues long. Germline V gene sequence: CDR1 SGHTA, CDR2 FQGNSA. The ends were cut back, 3 bases at V and 5 bases at J, with 10 bases in the middle. CDR3 protein: CASSFFASETQYF. The CDR3 DNA reads TGTGCCAGCAGCTTTTTTGCTAGTGAGACCCAGTACTTC.